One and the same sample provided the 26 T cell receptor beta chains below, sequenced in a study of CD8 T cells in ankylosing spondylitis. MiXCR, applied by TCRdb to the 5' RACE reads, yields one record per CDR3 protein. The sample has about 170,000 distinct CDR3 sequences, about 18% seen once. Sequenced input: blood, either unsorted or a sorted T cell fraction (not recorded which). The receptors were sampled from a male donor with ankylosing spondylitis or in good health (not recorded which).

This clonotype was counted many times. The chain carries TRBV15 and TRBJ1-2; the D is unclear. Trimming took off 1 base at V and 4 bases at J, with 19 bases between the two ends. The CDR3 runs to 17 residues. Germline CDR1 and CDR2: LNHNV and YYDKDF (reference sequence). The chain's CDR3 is CATSRALVGPIAYGYTF. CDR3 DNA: TGTGCCACCAGCAGAGCTCTCGTGGGTCCTATTGCCTATGGCTACACCTTC.

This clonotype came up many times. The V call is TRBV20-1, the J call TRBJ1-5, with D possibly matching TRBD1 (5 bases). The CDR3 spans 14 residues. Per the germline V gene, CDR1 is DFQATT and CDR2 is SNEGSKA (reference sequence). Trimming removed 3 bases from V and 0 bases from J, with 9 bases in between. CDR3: CSASQGYSNQPQHF. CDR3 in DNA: TGCAGTGCTAGCCAGGGTTATAGCAATCAGCCCCAGCATTTT.

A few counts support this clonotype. The CDR3 sequence is CASSVQGISGNTIYF. CDR3 DNA: TGTGCCAGCAGTGTTCAGGGAATCTCTGGAAACACCATATATTTT. The V and J genes are TRBV2 and TRBJ1-3; D is possibly TRBD1 (5 bases). This CDR3 region has 15 residues. The V and J ends lost 4 bases and 0 bases respectively, with 10 bases between them. Germline assignment: CDR1 SNHLY and CDR2 FYNNEI.

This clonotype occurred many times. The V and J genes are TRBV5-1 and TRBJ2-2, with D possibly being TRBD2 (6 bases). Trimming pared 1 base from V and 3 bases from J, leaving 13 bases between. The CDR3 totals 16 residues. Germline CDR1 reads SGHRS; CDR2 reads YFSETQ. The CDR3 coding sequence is TGCGCCAGCAGCTTGTCGATGCGGGAAGACACCGGGGAGCTGTTTTTT. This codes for CASSLSMREDTGELFF.

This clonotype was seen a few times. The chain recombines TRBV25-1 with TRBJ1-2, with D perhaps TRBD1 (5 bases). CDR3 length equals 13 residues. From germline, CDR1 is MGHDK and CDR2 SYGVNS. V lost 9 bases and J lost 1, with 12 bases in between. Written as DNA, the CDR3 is TGTGCCAGTGCCGGGACGGATAACTATGGCTACACCTTC. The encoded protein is CASAGTDNYGYTF.

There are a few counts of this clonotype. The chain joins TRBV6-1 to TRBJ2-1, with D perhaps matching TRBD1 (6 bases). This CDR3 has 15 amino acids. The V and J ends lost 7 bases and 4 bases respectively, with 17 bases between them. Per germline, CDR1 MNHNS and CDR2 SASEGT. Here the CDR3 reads CASTVEGQPYNEQFF. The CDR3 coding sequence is TGTGCCAGCACGGTCGAGGGACAACCGTACAATGAGCAGTTCTTC.

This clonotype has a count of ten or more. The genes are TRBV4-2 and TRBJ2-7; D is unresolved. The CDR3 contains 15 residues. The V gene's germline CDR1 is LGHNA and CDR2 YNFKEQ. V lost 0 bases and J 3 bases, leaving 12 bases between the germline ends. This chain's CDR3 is CASSQDRARFYEQYF. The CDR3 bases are TGTGCCAGCAGCCAAGATCGGGCCAGGTTCTACGAGCAGTACTTC.

The CDR3: CASRAGTISSYEQYF. The DNA for the CDR3 is TGTGCCAGCAGGGCCGGGACTATTTCTTCCTACGAGCAGTACTTC. The chain combines TRBV28 with TRBJ2-7, with 7 bases matching TRBD2. This CDR3 is built from 15 residues. The V segment lost 6 bases and the J segment 1 base; nucleotides outside the gene matches: 9. Germline CDR1 is MDHEN and CDR2 is SYDVKM.

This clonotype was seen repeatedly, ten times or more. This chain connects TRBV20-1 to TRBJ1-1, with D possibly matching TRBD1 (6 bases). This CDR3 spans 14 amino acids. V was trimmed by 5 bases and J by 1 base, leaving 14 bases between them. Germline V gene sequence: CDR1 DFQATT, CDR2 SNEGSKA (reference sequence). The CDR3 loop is CSAARKTGNTEAFF. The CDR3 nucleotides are TGCAGTGCTGCCAGAAAGACAGGGAACACTGAAGCTTTCTTT.

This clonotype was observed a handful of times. This CDR3 is CASSLFLSGGNTGELFF. The CDR3 coding sequence is TGTGCCAGCAGCTTATTCCTAAGCGGGGGAAACACCGGGGAGCTGTTTTTT. This chain links TRBV7-3 with TRBJ2-2, with 8 nucleotides matching TRBD2. Trimming removed 2 bases from V and 2 bases from J; junction bases left unmatched: 7. This CDR3 has 17 amino acids. Germline V CDR1 and CDR2: SGHTA, FQGTGA. Filled out from reference TRBV7-3 and TRBJ2-2, the complete variable domain reads GAGVSQTPSNKVTEKGKYVELRCDPISGHTALYWYRQSLGQGPEFLIYFQGTGAADDSGLPNDRFFAVRPEGSVSTLKIQRTERGDSAVYLCASSLFLSGGNTGELFFGEGSRLTVL.

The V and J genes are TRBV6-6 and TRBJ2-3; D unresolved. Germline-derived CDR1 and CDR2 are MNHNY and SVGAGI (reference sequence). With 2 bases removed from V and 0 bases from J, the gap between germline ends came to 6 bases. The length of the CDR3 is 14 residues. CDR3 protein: CASSYRDSTDTQYF. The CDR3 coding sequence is TGTGCCAGCAGTTACAGGGATAGCACAGATACGCAGTATTTT.

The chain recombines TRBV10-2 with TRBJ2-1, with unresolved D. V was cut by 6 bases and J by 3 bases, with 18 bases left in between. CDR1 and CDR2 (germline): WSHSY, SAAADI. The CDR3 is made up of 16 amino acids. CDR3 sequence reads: CASSYSPLRRYNEQFF. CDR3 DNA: TGCGCCAGCAGCTATTCGCCTTTGCGCCGCTACAATGAGCAGTTCTTC.

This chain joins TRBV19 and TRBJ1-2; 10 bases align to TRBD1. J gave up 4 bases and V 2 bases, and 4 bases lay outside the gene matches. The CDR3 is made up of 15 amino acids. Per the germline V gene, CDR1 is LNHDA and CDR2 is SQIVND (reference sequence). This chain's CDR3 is CASSIPGQGSYGYTF. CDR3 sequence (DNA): TGTGCCAGTAGTATACCGGGACAGGGGAGCTATGGCTACACCTTC.

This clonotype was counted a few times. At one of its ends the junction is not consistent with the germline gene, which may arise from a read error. The CDR3 nucleotides read TGCAGCGTGGAAGACAGGTTATCCTACGAGCAGTACTTC. This translates into CSVEDRLSYEQYF. This chain joins TRBV29-1 and TRBJ2-7, with D perhaps matching TRBD1 (6 bases). CDR3 size: 13 residues. The germline CDR1 and CDR2 sequences are SQVTM and ANQGSEA.

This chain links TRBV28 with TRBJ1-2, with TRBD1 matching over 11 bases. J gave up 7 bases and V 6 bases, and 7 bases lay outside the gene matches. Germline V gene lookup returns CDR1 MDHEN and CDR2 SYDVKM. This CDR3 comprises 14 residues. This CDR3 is CASSTGTGGFGYTF. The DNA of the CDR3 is TGTGCCAGCAGCACCGGGACAGGGGGATTTGGCTACACCTTC.

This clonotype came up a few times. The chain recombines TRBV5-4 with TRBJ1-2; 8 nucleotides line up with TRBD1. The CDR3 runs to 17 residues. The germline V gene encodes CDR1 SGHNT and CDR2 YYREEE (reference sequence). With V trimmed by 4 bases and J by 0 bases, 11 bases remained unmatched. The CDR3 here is CASSRDRMVGSNYGYTF. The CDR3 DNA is TGTGCCAGCAGCCGGGACAGGATGGTAGGATCTAACTATGGCTACACCTTC.

The CDR3 DNA is TGCGCCAGCAGCTTTCGGACTAGCGGGAGGGAGTCCTACAATGAGCAGTTCTTC. It codes for CASSFRTSGRESYNEQFF. J is TRBJ2-1 and V is TRBV5-1, with 15 bases matching TRBD2. V shed 2 bases and J 1 base; nucleotides not matched to a gene: 4. The germline gives CDR1 SGHRS, CDR2 YFSETQ. The length of the CDR3 is 18 residues. Full variable domain (outside the CDR3, taken from reference TRBV5-1 and TRBJ2-1): KAGVTQTPRYLIKTRGQQVTLSCSPISGHRSVSWYQQTPGQGLQFLFEYFSETQRNKGNFPGRFSGRQFSNSRSEMNVSTLELGDSALYLCASSFRTSGRESYNEQFFGPGTRLTVL.

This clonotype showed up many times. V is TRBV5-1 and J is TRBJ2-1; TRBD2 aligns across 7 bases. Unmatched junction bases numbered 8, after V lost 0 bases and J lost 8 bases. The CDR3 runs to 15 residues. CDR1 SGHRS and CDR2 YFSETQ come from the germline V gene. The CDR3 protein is CASSLEASGGDEQFF. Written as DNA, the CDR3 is TGCGCCAGCAGCTTGGAGGCTAGCGGTGGTGATGAGCAGTTCTTC. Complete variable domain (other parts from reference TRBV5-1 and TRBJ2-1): KAGVTQTPRYLIKTRGQQVTLSCSPISGHRSVSWYQQTPGQGLQFLFEYFSETQRNKGNFPGRFSGRQFSNSRSEMNVSTLELGDSALYLCASSLEASGGDEQFFGPGTRLTVL.

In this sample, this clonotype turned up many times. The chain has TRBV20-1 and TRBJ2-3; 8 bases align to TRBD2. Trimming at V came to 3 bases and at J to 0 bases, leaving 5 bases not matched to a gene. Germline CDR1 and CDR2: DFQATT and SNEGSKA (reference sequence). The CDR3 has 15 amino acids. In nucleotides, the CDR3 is TGCAGTGCTAGGAAACGCGGGGGGAGCACAGATACGCAGTATTTT. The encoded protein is CSARKRGGSTDTQYF.

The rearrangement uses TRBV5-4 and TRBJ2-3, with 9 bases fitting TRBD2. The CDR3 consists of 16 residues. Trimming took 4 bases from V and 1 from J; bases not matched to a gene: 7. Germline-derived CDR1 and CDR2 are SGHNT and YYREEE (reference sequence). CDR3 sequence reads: CASSLPSGIGTDTQYF. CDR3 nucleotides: TGTGCCAGCAGCCTACCTAGCGGGATTGGCACAGATACGCAGTATTTT.

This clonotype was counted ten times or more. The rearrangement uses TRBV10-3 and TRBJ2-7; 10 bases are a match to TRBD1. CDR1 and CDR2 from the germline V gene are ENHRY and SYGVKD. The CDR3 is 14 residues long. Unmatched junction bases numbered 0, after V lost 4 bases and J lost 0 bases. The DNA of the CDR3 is TGTGCCATCAGTGGGACAGGGGGCTCCTACGAGCAGTACTTC. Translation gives CAISGTGGSYEQYF.

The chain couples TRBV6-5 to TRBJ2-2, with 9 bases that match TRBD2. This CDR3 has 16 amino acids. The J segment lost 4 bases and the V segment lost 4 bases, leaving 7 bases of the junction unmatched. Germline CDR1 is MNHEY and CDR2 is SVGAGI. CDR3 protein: CASSWIAGDFTGELFF. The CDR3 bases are TGTGCCAGCAGTTGGATAGCGGGAGACTTCACCGGGGAGCTGTTTTTT.

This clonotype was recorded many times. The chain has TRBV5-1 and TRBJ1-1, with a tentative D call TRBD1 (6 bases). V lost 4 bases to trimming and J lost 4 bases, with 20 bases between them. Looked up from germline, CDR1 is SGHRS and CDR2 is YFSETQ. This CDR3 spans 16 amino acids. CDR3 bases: TGCGCCAGCAGCCGAGACAGGCTCTATCGCGGCACTGAAGCTTTCTTT. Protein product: CASSRDRLYRGTEAFF.

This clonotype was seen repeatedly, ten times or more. CDR3 loop: CASSLLTYGGLAKNIQYF. The CDR3 DNA reads TGTGCCAGCAGCTTATTAACCTACGGGGGTCTAGCCAAAAACATTCAGTACTTC. The V call is TRBV7-2, the J call TRBJ2-4; D is perhaps TRBD2 (6 bases). Germline V lookup: CDR1 SGHTA, CDR2 FQGNSA. With 2 bases removed from V and 0 bases from J, the gap between germline ends came to 17 bases. The CDR3 is 18 residues long.

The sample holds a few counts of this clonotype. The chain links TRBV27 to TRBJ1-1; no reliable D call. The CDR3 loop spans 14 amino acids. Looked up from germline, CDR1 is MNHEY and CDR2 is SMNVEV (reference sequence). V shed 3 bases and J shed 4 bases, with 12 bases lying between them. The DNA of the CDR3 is TGTGCCAGCAGTTTTGGTCCCCCGGGCACTGAAGCTTTCTTT. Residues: CASSFGPPGTEAFF.

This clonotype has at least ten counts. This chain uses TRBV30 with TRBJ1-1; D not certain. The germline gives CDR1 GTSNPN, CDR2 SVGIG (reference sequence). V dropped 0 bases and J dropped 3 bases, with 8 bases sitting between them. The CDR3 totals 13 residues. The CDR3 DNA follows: TGTGCCTGGAGTGTACCAATATACACTGAAGCTTTCTTT. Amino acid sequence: CAWSVPIYTEAFF.